Sequencing of this T cell receptor beta chain was carried out in a study of CD8+ T cells in alopecia areata (dated by TCRdb to 2016 to 2019). The study in broad terms: Treated patients were enrolled in an open-label pilot trial of oral tofacitinib at 5 to 10 mg twice daily for moderate-to-severe alopecia areata. Tofacitinib was administered for 6 to 18 months, and 6 months of follow-up off drug were then conducted to assess delayed response and recurrence. For the treated patients, the SALT score, which quantifies what percentage of scalp surface area is affected, served as the measure of disease severity. To study T cell clonal expansion in alopecia areata, the researchers applied high-throughput TCRbeta sequencing to both the C3H/HeJ mouse model and human patients. Scalp tissue and sorted CD4+ and CD8+ peripheral blood T cells from patchy and totalis/universalis alopecia areata patients and from healthy controls were covered by human TCRbeta sequencing. Biopsies were taken from tofacitinib-treated patients at baseline and at 4 and 24 weeks of treatment, and a later scalp biopsy was taken in several of the tofacitinib-treated patients. Clonality in the scalp was compared among normal scalp (n=4), patchy alopecia areata scalp (n=8), and alopecia totalis/universalis scalp (n=8). RNA was extracted with the PAXgene miRNA kit for fixed scalp, the miRNeasy kit for PBMCs, and the RNeasy kit for mouse skin. TCRbeta CDR3 regions were amplified by immunoSEQ multiplex PCR with 35 Vbeta forward and 13 Jbeta reverse primers.

Libraries were constructed by the immunoSEQ multiplex PCR assay. RNA was extracted from all samples and reverse transcribed into cDNA, which served as template for TCR sequencing. First-strand cDNA was synthesized using SuperScript III with a 2:1 mix of oligo-dT and random hexamers. A synthetic immune receptor repertoire was used to gauge amplification bias, and whatever bias remained was removed computationally. Processing in the source paper ran as follows. Raw reads were preprocessed to remove errors, and CDR3 was defined according to IMGT conventions as the region from the conserved cysteine to phenylalanine. Clonality was calculated as 1 minus Shannon entropy normalized by log2 of the number of productive unique TCRs. Whether each scalp clone was CD4 or CD8 was inferred by checking scalp TCRbeta sequences against the CD4 and CD8 repertoires from sorted blood. In its TCRdb copy, this immuneACCESS table keeps in-frame sequences only and misses some clones. Where compared with another copy, unresolved V genes explain less than half of these, and the others have no known cause. V and J calls and clone size are those listed in that table; D and trimming were worked out from the DNA. The sample table lists over 200,000 clones, over 60% of them with a count of one. More than 3.5% of the sample belongs to the ten largest clones.

This clone appeared a few times. Its specific antigen is unknown. No base qualities exist here, and no much larger clone lies one base off it. The intended sense of this specimen's time point label: four to five weeks on oral tofacitinib. Sample treatment or condition, as interpreted from the label and publication: oral pan-JAK inhibitor, 5-10 mg twice daily. Lesional scalp punch biopsies and peripheral blood were collected from alopecia areata patients. PBMCs were separated by density centrifugation and stained for CD3, CD4 and CD8, after which CD4+ and CD8+ T cells were sorted on a FACSAria. The study at large found these results: Scalp TCR repertoire analysis is complicated because resident alphabeta T cells in normal human skin are also sequenced, whereas mouse skin is dominated by gammadelta T cells. During tofacitinib treatment, many expanded lesional clones remained in scalp and blood, and this persistence may partly explain relapse after treatment is stopped. Scalp clonality and the number of expanded CD8+ clones among the top 100 scalp clones were significantly decreased by tofacitinib. Higher clonality and more expanded CD8+ clones were observed in lesional scalp than in normal scalp, particularly in alopecia totalis/universalis, a finding suggestive of antigenic drive. Because the treated cohort was small and included a single nonresponder, larger studies are needed to assess links between baseline CD8+ expansion and response. TCR sequences shared between patients were less clear than in mice, possibly partly because of HLA diversity in the patient population.

The germline V gene (reference sequence) gives CDR1 as LNHDA and CDR2 as SQIVND. The CDR3 sequence holds 13 residues, the cysteine and phenylalanine included. The DNA shown is the 39-base CDR3, in frame from base 1. Cut back by 5 bases and 4 bases, the V and J ends lie 9 bases apart. Rearrangement joined TRBV19 to TRBJ2-1; the D gene remains uncertain. This specimen was CD4+ T cells sorted from blood, taken at week 4, from a patient treated with tofacitinib. The sequence was obtained from a human donor with alopecia areata. The CDR3 region has the sequence CASSASRYNEQFF. The nucleotide sequence reads TGTGCCAGTAGTGCCTCAAGGTACAATGAGCAGTTCTTC.